One and the same sample provided the 24 T cell receptor beta chains below, sequenced in a study of blood T cell repertoires in COVID-19. Generated by immunoSEQ multiplex PCR, the TCRdb table keeps only in-frame clones and is missing some. The sample lists some 210,000 clones; about four fifths were seen once. Sequencing input: peripheral blood. These receptors came from a woman between 50 and 59 years old with active or convalescent COVID-19.

The chain couples TRBV19 to TRBJ1-4; D might be TRBD1 (5 bases). CDR1 LNHDA and CDR2 SQIVND come from the germline V gene (reference sequence). Trimming cost V 6 bases and J 4 bases, with 18 bases left between them. This CDR3 comprises 16 residues. The CDR3 nucleotides are TGTGCCAGTAGGACCCGTTCGGGGGAACTTAATGAAAAACTGTTTTTT. Its protein product is CASRTRSGELNEKLFF.

The chain is built from TRBV29-1 and TRBJ2-3, with 8 nucleotides matching TRBD2. The germline CDR1 and CDR2 sequences are SQVTM and ANQGSEA. The J segment lost 4 bases and the V segment lost 6 bases, leaving 6 bases of the junction unmatched. The CDR3 covers 13 residues. The CDR3 protein is CSVDPGGSDTQYF. The DNA of the CDR3 is TGCAGCGTAGACCCGGGAGGGTCAGATACGCAGTATTTT.

The chain couples TRBV18 to TRBJ1-2; D call uncertain. Germline lookup yields CDR1 KGHSH and CDR2 LQKENI. V lost 2 bases to trimming and J lost 1 base, with 5 bases between them. The CDR3 runs to 13 residues. The DNA of the CDR3 is TGTGCCAGCTCACCAGGGAGTAACTATGGCTACACCTTC. This codes for CASSPGSNYGYTF.

This chain uses TRBV6-2 or TRBV6-3 with TRBJ1-5, with 7 bases fitting TRBD1. The CDR3 contains 14 residues. V lost 2 bases to trimming and J lost 6 bases; unmatched junction nucleotides: 4. CDR1 and CDR2 from the germline V gene are MNHEY and SVGEGT. The CDR3 reads CASSYRQGGQPQHF. The CDR3 DNA sequence: TGTGCCAGCAGTTACCGACAGGGCGGTCAGCCCCAGCATTTT.

J is TRBJ1-1 and V is TRBV21-1; the DNA was not used to check the table's D call, TRBD1. TRBV21-1 is a documented pseudogene. The CDR3 loop spans 11 amino acids. In nucleotides, the CDR3 is TGTGCCAGCGTCCACAGGGGAGGAGCTTTCTTT. This translates into CASVHRGGAFF.

The J gene is TRBJ2-1, the V gene TRBV5-1, with D perhaps TRBD2 (6 bases). The germline CDR1 and CDR2 sequences are SGHRS and YFSETQ. This CDR3 has 14 amino acids. Trimming took 4 bases from V and 8 from J, leaving 16 bases between them. The CDR3 reads CASSPGTFGDEQFF. CDR3 sequence (DNA): TGCGCCAGCAGCCCCGGGACTTTTGGGGATGAGCAGTTCTTC.

The chain combines TRBV6-1 with TRBJ1-1, with 10 bases lining up with TRBD1. The germline V gene has CDR1 MNHNS and CDR2 SASEGT. Trimming cost V 6 bases and J 1 base; bases outside gene matches: 8. This CDR3 is 16 amino acids long. The CDR3 bases are TGTGCCAGCAGGGAAATCCGGGACAGGGGGAACACTGAAGCTTTCTTT. Translating it yields CASREIRDRGNTEAFF.

V usage is TRBV29-1 and J usage is TRBJ1-1; D uncertain. CDR3 length: 12 amino acids. Germline V gene sequence: CDR1 SQVTM, CDR2 ANQGSEA. Trimming pared 6 bases from V and 0 bases from J, leaving 8 bases between. CDR3 coding DNA: TGCAGCGTCAAACATCTGAACACTGAAGCTTTCTTT. Its protein is CSVKHLNTEAFF.

This sequence joins TRBV2 and TRBJ2-3; a possible D gene is TRBD1 (6 bases). The CDR3 runs to 14 residues. The germline V and J ends were trimmed by 7 bases and 0 bases, with 11 bases remaining between them. The germline CDR1 and CDR2 sequences are SNHLY and FYNNEI. Here the CDR3 DNA reads TGTGCCAGCACCTGGGGGCCTAGCACAGATACGCAGTATTTT. It specifies CASTWGPSTDTQYF.

The chain has TRBV10-3 and TRBJ2-7, with 7 nucleotides matching TRBD1. V trimming: 10 bases; J trimming: 6 bases; junction bases outside the gene matches: 12. CDR1 and CDR2 (germline): ENHRY, SYGVKD. This CDR3 is built from 13 residues. The CDR3 spells CASRIDRASEQYF. CDR3 coding DNA: TGTGCCAGCAGGATAGACAGGGCGTCCGAGCAGTACTTC.

The chain is built from TRBV6-5 and TRBJ2-5, with a weak D call TRBD2 (5 bases). Trimming cost V 6 bases and J 5 bases, with 19 bases left between them. This CDR3 is built from 15 residues. Germline loops: CDR1 MNHEY, CDR2 SVGAGI. The CDR3 spells CASSTLEGVGETQYF. CDR3 sequence (DNA): TGTGCCAGCAGCACCCTTGAGGGAGTCGGTGAGACCCAGTACTTC.

The J gene is TRBJ2-7, the V gene TRBV19, with 7 bases matching TRBD1. The CDR3 covers 22 residues. Trimming removed 1 base from V and 5 bases from J; junction bases left unmatched: 29. In germline, CDR1 is LNHDA, CDR2 SQIVND (reference sequence). The CDR3 loop is CASSIGGTVGFGGMNFENEQYF. In DNA, the CDR3 is TGTGCCAGTAGTATAGGGGGGACAGTCGGGTTCGGCGGCATGAATTTTGAGAACGAGCAGTACTTC.

The rearrangement links TRBV27 to TRBJ1-3; TRBD1 is a possible D gene (5 bases). Germline V CDR1 and CDR2: MNHEY, SMNVEV (reference sequence). The germline V and J ends were trimmed by 6 bases and 2 bases, with 11 bases remaining between them. The CDR3 is 14 amino acids. The CDR3 loop reads CASRPGTAGNTIYF. The CDR3 DNA reads TGTGCCAGCAGACCCGGGACTGCTGGAAACACCATATATTTT.

The V and J genes are TRBV19 and TRBJ1-5; D unresolved. Trimming cost V 5 bases and J 6 bases, with 17 bases left between them. The germline V gene encodes CDR1 LNHDA and CDR2 SQIVND (reference sequence). The CDR3 extends over 15 amino acids. In nucleotides, the CDR3 is TGTGCCAGTAGTCCTACCAGTTCGGCTAGTCAGCCCCAGCATTTT. Translation: CASSPTSSASQPQHF.

V and J are TRBV6-5 and TRBJ2-2, with D tentatively TRBD1 (5 bases). There are 13 residues in the CDR3. V was pared by 7 bases and J by 7 bases, with 13 bases between. Germline CDR1 reads MNHEY; CDR2 reads SVGAGI. This CDR3 reads CASIPDKGGELFF. The CDR3 nucleotides are TGTGCCAGCATTCCGGACAAGGGCGGGGAGCTGTTTTTT.

This clone was recorded many times. This chain joins TRBV3-1 (or the pseudogene TRBV3-2) and TRBJ2-1, with no clear D. From germline, CDR1 is LGHDT and CDR2 YNNKEL (reference sequence). The V end was cut by 0 bases, the J end by 8 bases, with 11 bases between. This CDR3 has 14 amino acids. CDR3 nucleotides: TGTGCCAGCAGCCAAGATCTCTCCACGGATGAGCAGTTCTTC. Amino acid sequence: CASSQDLSTDEQFF.

V gene TRBV28 combines with J gene TRBJ1-2, with no clear D. V was clipped by 6 bases and J by 4 bases, with 9 bases between them. Germline assignment: CDR1 MDHEN and CDR2 SYDVKM. This CDR3 comprises 12 residues. The CDR3 coding sequence is TGTGCCAGCAGGCAGGCCCTCTATGGCTACACCTTC. Translation gives CASRQALYGYTF.

J is TRBJ1-4 and V is TRBV30; no definite D call. Germline CDR1 is GTSNPN and CDR2 is SVGIG (reference sequence). Deletions cut 2 bases from V and 0 bases from J, with 16 bases between. The CDR3 totals 17 residues. The CDR3 spells CAWSTGITASTNEKLFF. DNA for the CDR3: TGTGCCTGGAGTACGGGGATTACCGCCTCAACTAATGAAAAACTGTTTTTT. The full variable domain, completed using reference TRBV30 and TRBJ1-4, is SQTIHQWPATLVQPVGSPLSLECTVEGTSNPNLYWYRQAAGRGLQLLFYSVGIGQISSEVPQNLSASRPQDRQFILSSKKLLLSDSGFYLCAWSTGITASTNEKLFFGSGTQLSVL.

The rearrangement uses TRBV6-5 and TRBJ1-5, with a possible D match to TRBD1 (5 bases). V lost 6 bases to trimming and J lost 0 bases, with 12 bases between them. In germline, CDR1 is MNHEY, CDR2 SVGAGI. CDR3 length: 15 residues. Here the CDR3 DNA reads TGTGCCAGCAGATCCGACAGTTATAGCAATCAGCCCCAGCATTTT. Amino acids: CASRSDSYSNQPQHF.

The V gene is TRBV5-4, the J gene TRBJ1-1; no clear D gene. Germline CDR1 reads SGHNT; CDR2 reads YYREEE (reference sequence). V lost 2 bases to trimming and J lost 1 base, with 6 bases between them. The CDR3 has 13 amino acids. This chain's CDR3 is CASSLVRNTEAFF. CDR3 nucleotides: TGTGCCAGCAGCTTAGTTAGGAACACTGAAGCTTTCTTT. The full variable domain, with the rest looked up from reference TRBV5-4 and TRBJ1-1, is ETGVTQSPTHLIKTRGQQVTLRCSSQSGHNTVSWYQQALGQGPQFIFQYYREEENGRGNFPPRFSGLQFPNYSSELNVNALELDDSALYLCASSLVRNTEAFFGQGTRLTVV.

The chain employs TRBV5-3 and TRBJ2-7; tentatively, D is TRBD2 (5 bases). Being an ORF, TRBV5-3 has a function that is uncertain. This CDR3 has 16 residues. V was pared by 1 base and J by 4 bases, with 18 bases between. CDR3 in amino acids: CARSLRWGASGYEQYF. The DNA for the CDR3 is TGTGCCAGAAGCTTGAGGTGGGGAGCGTCGGGGTACGAGCAGTACTTC.

This clone was seen a single time. The chain is built from TRBV5-1 and TRBJ1-1; no firm D call. CDR1 SGHRS and CDR2 YFSETQ come from the germline V gene. The CDR3 is made up of 15 amino acids. The ends were cut back, 1 base at V and 5 bases at J, with 15 bases in the middle. The CDR3 DNA reads TGCGCCAGCAGCTTGTCTGGCGGGCGTAATACTGAAGCTTTCTTT. Its translation: CASSLSGGRNTEAFF.

The gene calls are TRBV5-1 and TRBJ1-3; D might be TRBD1 (5 bases). This CDR3 has 15 residues. V lost 5 bases, J lost 0 bases, and 12 bases lay in between. Germline lookup yields CDR1 SGHRS and CDR2 YFSETQ. CDR3 sequence (DNA): TGCGCCAGCAGTGCAACAGGAGACTCTGGAAACACCATATATTTT. This translates into CASSATGDSGNTIYF.

The V and J genes are TRBV19 and TRBJ2-1; TRBD1 matches 9 bases. Germline CDR1 LNHDA, CDR2 SQIVND (reference sequence). CDR3 length: 16 residues. Trimming removed 3 bases from V and 5 bases from J; junction bases left unmatched: 8. The CDR3 DNA reads TGTGCCAGTAGTATTCTGGCGACAGGGGGGCACAATGAGCAGTTCTTC. This codes for CASSILATGGHNEQFF. Using reference TRBV19 and TRBJ2-1 for the parts outside the CDR3, the full variable domain is DGGITQSPKYLFRKEGQNVTLSCEQNLNHDAMYWYRQDPGQGLRLIYYSQIVNDFQKGDIAEGYSVSREKKESFPLTVTSAQKNPTAFYLCASSILATGGHNEQFFGPGTRLTVL.